Given below is one T cell receptor beta chain in context. Only in-frame clones appear in the TCRdb table, and some are missing; sequencing was by immunoSEQ multiplex PCR. The table shows roughly 280,000 clones, with less than 95% occurring only once. This sample was taken from a study of blood T cell repertoires in COVID-19. Germline V CDR1 and CDR2: MGHRA, YSYEKL. This CDR3 region has 14 residues. V gave up 1 base and J gave up 5 bases, with 11 bases separating them. The chain couples TRBV4-1 to TRBJ2-5, with D perhaps matching TRBD1 (5 bases). Material for sequencing was PBMCs or T cells enriched from blood (not recorded which). The receptor comes from a man between 35 and 55 years old who had been exposed to COVID-19. In DNA, the CDR3 is TGCGCCAGCAGCCAAGTTCAGGGTTCGGAGACCCAGTACTTC. This sequence encodes CASSQVQGSETQYF.